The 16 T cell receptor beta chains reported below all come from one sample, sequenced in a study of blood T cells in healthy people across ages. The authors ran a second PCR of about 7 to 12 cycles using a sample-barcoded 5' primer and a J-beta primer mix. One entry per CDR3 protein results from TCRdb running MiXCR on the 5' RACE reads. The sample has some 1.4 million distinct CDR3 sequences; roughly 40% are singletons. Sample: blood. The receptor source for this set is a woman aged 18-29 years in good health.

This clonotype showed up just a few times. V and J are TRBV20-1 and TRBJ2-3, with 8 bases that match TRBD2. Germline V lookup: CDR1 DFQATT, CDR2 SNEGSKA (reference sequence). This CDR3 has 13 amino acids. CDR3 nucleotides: TGCACCGGGGGGGAGGAGGGCACAGATACGCAGTATTTT. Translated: CTGGEEGTDTQYF.

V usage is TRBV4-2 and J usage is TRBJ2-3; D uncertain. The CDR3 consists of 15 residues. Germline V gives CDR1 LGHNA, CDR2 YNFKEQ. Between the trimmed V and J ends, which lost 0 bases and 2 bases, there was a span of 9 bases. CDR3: CASSQERQSTDTQYF. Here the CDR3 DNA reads TGTGCCAGCAGCCAAGAGCGGCAATCCACAGATACGCAGTATTTT.

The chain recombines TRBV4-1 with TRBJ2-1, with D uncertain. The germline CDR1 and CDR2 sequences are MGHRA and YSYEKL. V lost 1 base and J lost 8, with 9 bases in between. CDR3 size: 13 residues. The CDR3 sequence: CASSQGFQDEQFF. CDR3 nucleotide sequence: TGCGCCAGCAGCCAAGGGTTTCAGGATGAGCAGTTCTTC.

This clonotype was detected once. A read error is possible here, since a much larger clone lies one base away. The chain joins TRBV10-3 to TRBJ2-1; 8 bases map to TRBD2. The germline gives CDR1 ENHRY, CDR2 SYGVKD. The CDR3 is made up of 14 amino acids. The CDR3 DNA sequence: TGTGCCATCAGAACTAGCGGTTTTTACAATCAGCAGTTCTTC. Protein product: CAIRTSGFYNQQFF.

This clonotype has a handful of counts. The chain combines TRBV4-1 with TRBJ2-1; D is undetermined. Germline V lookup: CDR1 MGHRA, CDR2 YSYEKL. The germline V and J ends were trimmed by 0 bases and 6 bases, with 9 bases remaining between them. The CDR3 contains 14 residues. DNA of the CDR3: TGCGCCAGCAGCCAAGAGAAACGAGGCAATGAGCAGTTCTTC. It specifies CASSQEKRGNEQFF.

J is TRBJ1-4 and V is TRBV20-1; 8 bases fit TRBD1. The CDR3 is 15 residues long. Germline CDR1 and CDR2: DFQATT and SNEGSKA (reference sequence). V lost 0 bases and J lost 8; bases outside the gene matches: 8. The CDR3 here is CSARDERQGSEKLFF. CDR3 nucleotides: TGCAGTGCTAGAGATGAGAGACAGGGGAGCGAAAAACTGTTTTTT.

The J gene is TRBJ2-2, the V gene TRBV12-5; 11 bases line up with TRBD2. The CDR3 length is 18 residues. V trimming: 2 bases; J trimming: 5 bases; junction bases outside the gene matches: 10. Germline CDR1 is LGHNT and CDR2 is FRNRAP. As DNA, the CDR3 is TGTGCTAGTGGTTTGAAGACTATACTAGCGGGAGCTACCGGGGAGCTGTTTTTT. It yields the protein CASGLKTILAGATGELFF.

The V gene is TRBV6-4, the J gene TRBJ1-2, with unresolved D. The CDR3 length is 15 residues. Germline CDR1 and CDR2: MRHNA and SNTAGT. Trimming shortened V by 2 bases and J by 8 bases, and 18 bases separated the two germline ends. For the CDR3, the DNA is TGTGCCAGCAGTGACGGGTCCCAGCCCCAAGCGGGCTACACCTTC. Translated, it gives CASSDGSQPQAGYTF.

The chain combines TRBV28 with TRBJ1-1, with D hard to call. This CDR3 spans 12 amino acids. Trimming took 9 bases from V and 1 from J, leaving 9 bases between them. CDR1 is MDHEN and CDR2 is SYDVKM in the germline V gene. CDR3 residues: CASRYRNTEAFF. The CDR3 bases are TGTGCCAGTCGCTACAGGAACACTGAAGCTTTCTTT.

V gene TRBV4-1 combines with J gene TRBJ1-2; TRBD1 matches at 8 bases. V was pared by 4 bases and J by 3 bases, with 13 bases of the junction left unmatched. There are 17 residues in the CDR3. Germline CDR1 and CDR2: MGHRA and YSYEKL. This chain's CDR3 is CASSPRDRQLIDYGYTF. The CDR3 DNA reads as TGCGCCAGCAGCCCTCGGGACAGGCAATTAATAGACTATGGCTACACCTTC.

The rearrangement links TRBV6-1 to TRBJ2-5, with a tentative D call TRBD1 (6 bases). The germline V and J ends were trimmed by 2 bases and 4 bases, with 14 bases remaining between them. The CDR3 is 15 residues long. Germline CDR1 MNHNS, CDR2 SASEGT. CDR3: CASSENNRAGETQYF. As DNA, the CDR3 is TGTGCCAGCAGTGAAAACAACAGGGCGGGAGAGACCCAGTACTTC.

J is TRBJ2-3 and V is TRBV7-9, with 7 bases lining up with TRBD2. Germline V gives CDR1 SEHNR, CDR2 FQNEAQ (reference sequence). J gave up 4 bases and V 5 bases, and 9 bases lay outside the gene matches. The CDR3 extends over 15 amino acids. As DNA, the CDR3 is TGTGCCAGCAGCCCTGGGGCGGGAGTGGCAGATACGCAGTATTTT. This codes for CASSPGAGVADTQYF.

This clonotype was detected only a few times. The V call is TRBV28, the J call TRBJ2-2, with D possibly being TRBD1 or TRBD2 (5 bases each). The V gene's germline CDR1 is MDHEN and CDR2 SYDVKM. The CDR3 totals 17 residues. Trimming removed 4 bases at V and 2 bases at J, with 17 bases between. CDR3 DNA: TGTGCCAGCAGTTACCCGTCGGGGCCGGTAAACACCGGGGAGCTGTTTTTT. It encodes CASSYPSGPVNTGELFF.

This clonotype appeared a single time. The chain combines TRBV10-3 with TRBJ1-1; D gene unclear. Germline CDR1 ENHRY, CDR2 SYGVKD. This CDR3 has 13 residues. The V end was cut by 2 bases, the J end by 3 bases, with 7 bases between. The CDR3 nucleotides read TGTGCCATCAGTGAGGGTCCTGACACTGAAGCTTTCTTT. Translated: CAISEGPDTEAFF.

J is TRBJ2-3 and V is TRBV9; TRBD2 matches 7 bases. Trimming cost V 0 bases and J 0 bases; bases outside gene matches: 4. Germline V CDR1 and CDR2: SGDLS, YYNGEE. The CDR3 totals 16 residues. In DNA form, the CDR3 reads TGTGCCAGCAGCGTAGCCGCGGGAGTTAGCACAGATACGCAGTATTTT. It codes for CASSVAAGVSTDTQYF.

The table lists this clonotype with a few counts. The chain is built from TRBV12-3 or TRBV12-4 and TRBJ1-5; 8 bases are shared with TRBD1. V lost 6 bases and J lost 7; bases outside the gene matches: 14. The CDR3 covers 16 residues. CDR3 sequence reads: CASRQSSGGQGQPQHF. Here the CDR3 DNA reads TGTGCCAGCAGACAAAGTTCAGGGGGCCAGGGACAGCCCCAGCATTTT.